The table lists the clone carrying this TCR beta chain with a count of one. How the authors handled the data: Nucleated cell counts were estimated from reference gene primer amplification. Libraries were prepared by immunoSEQ multiplex PCR; TCRdb keeps only in-frame clonotypes and omits some of them. The V and J calls and clone size come from that table; D and trimming were worked out from the DNA. Of about 200,000 clones listed, more than 75% are singletons. The data stem from a study of blood T cell repertoires in COVID-19. V dropped 5 bases and J dropped 5 bases, with 9 bases sitting between them. In germline, CDR1 is MNHEY, CDR2 SVGAGI. There are 13 residues in the CDR3.

The chain joins TRBV6-5 to TRBJ2-2; D remains unclear. The TCR originated in a woman older than 75 with acute or convalescent COVID-19. The specimen sequenced was peripheral blood. CDR3 nucleotide sequence: TGTGCCAGCAGTAACAGACCAACCGGGGAGCTGTTTTTT. Its translation is CASSNRPTGELFF.